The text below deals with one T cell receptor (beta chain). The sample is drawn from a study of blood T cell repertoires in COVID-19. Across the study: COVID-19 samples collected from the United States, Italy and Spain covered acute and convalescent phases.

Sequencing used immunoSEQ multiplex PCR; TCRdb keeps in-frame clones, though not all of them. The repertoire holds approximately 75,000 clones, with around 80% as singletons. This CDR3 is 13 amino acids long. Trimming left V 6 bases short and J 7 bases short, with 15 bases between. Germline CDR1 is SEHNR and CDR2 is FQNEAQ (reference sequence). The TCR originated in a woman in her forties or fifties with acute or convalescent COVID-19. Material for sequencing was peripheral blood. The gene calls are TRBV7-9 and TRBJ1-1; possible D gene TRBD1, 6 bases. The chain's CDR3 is CASREGGFVEAFF. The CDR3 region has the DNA TGTGCCAGCAGAGAGGGGGGGTTCGTTGAAGCTTTCTTT. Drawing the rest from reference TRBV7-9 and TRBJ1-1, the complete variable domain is DTGVSQNPRHKITKRGQNVTFRCDPISEHNRLYWYRQTLGQGPEFLTYFQNEAQLEKSRLLSDRFSAERPKGSFSTLEIQRTEQGDSAMYLCASREGGFVEAFFGQGTRLTVV.